The 19 T cell receptor beta chains below come from one sample, sequenced in a study of T cells after yellow fever vaccination. TCRdb fed the 5' RACE reads into MiXCR, producing one record per CDR3 protein. The sample consists of 110,000 to 150,000 distinct CDR3 sequences, about 7% of them appearing once. Sequencing used CD4+ T cells sorted from PBMCs, obtained 10 days after the yellow fever booster vaccination. These receptors all stem from a man younger than 40 who received the YFV17D yellow fever vaccine.

In its sample, this clonotype was seen many times. The J gene is TRBJ2-3, the V gene TRBV18, with no clear D. This CDR3 region has 14 residues. The V end was cut by 3 bases, the J end by 1 base, with 8 bases between. CDR1 is KGHSH, CDR2 LQKENI, per germline. Written as DNA, the CDR3 is TGTGCCAGCTCACCGGCGTCCCGCACAGATACGCAGTATTTT. Amino acid sequence: CASSPASRTDTQYF.

This clonotype has ten or more counts. This rearrangement joins TRBV20-1 to TRBJ1-4; D is uncertain. The germline V and J ends were trimmed by 0 bases and 7 bases, with 9 bases remaining between them. This CDR3 contains 13 residues. CDR1 DFQATT and CDR2 SNEGSKA come from the germline V gene (reference sequence). CDR3 bases: TGCAGTGCTAGAGAAAGGGCAGGTGAAAAACTGTTTTTT. This gives the protein CSARERAGEKLFF.

This clonotype has ten or more counts. V usage is TRBV24-1 and J usage is TRBJ2-1; 11 bases are shared with TRBD2. Germline V CDR1 and CDR2: KGHDR, SFDVKD. This CDR3 is built from 16 residues. V trimming: 4 bases; J trimming: 12 bases; junction bases outside the gene matches: 13. The CDR3 DNA sequence: TGTGCCACCAGTGACCGAAGGACTAGCGGGCCCTTTGGGCAGTTCTTC. Amino acid sequence: CATSDRRTSGPFGQFF.

This clonotype was counted ten times or more. The chain joins TRBV5-1 to TRBJ2-2, with 8 bases matching TRBD2. Trimming at V came to 4 bases and at J to 3 bases, leaving 14 bases not matched to a gene. This CDR3 contains 18 residues. Germline V gene sequence: CDR1 SGHRS, CDR2 YFSETQ. CDR3 region: CASSASGQRGIYTGELFF. The CDR3 DNA follows: TGCGCCAGCAGCGCGAGCGGACAGCGGGGGATTTACACCGGGGAGCTGTTTTTT.

This clonotype has at least ten counts. The chain uses TRBV5-1 and TRBJ2-1; TRBD2 matches 7 bases. Germline CDR1 is SGHRS and CDR2 is YFSETQ. The CDR3 is made up of 15 amino acids. With V trimmed by 0 bases and J by 8 bases, 8 bases remained unmatched. The CDR3 DNA reads as TGCGCCAGCAGCTTGGGCCGACTAGCAATCGATGAGCAGTTCTTC. Its protein product is CASSLGRLAIDEQFF.

In this sample, this clonotype turned up many times. V gene TRBV28 combines with J gene TRBJ2-7; D call uncertain. The ends were cut back, 1 base at V and 4 bases at J, with 5 bases in the middle. From germline, CDR1 is MDHEN and CDR2 SYDVKM. The CDR3 consists of 12 residues. The CDR3 nucleotides are TGTGCCAGCAGTTTATTGGAGTACGAGCAGTACTTC. As protein: CASSLLEYEQYF.

This clonotype has just a few counts. The chain couples TRBV2 to TRBJ1-2, with 9 bases fitting TRBD1. V shed 7 bases, J shed 1 base, and the junction held 7 bases outside the gene matches. This CDR3 is built from 15 residues. Germline CDR1 is SNHLY and CDR2 is FYNNEI. The CDR3 loop is CASTEQGAYNYGYTF. In nucleotides, the CDR3 is TGTGCCAGCACGGAACAGGGGGCGTATAACTATGGCTACACCTTC.

This clonotype appeared many times. The CDR3 region is CASGGDYEQYF. The CDR3 DNA follows: TGCGCCAGCGGGGGGGACTACGAGCAGTACTTC. The gene calls are TRBV5-1 and TRBJ2-7, with 7 bases aligning to TRBD2. CDR1 SGHRS and CDR2 YFSETQ come from the germline V gene. This CDR3 spans 11 amino acids. The V gene end was trimmed by 7 bases and the J gene end by 3 bases; junction bases not matched to a gene: 1.

As to this clonotype: Just one base apart from a much larger clone, this may be a read error. The CDR3 loop is CASRTGPGAIVLTF. As DNA, the CDR3 is TGTGCCAGCAGGACAGGCCCCGGGGCCATCGTCCTGACTTTC. The chain carries TRBV2 and TRBJ2-6; a possible D gene is TRBD1 (6 bases). CDR3 length: 14 amino acids. Germline V gene sequence: CDR1 SNHLY, CDR2 FYNNEI.

This clonotype was found many times. The rearrangement joins TRBV5-1 to TRBJ2-1; unclear D gene. The CDR3 has 15 amino acids. V was shortened by 0 bases and J by 0 bases, with 7 bases between the two germline ends. The germline V gene has CDR1 SGHRS and CDR2 YFSETQ. CDR3 region: CASSLDVGSYNEQFF. Here the CDR3 DNA reads TGCGCCAGCAGCTTGGACGTGGGCTCCTACAATGAGCAGTTCTTC.

The rearrangement joins TRBV10-2 to TRBJ1-1, with TRBD1 matching 7 bases. CDR1 and CDR2 (germline): WSHSY, SAAADI. V lost 4 bases to trimming and J lost 1 base; unmatched junction nucleotides: 3. The CDR3 runs 14 residues. The CDR3 nucleotides read TGCGCCAGCAGTGCAAACAGGGGGAACACTGAAGCTTTCTTT. This sequence encodes CASSANRGNTEAFF.

The chain couples TRBV7-2 to TRBJ2-7, with D tentatively TRBD2 (5 bases). Germline CDR1 and CDR2: SGHTA and FQGNSA. CDR3 length: 14 amino acids. V lost 5 bases to trimming and J lost 3 bases, with 14 bases between them. The CDR3 reads CASSLHPGVYEQYF. CDR3 DNA sequence: TGTGCCAGCAGCCTTCACCCCGGGGTCTACGAGCAGTACTTC.

This clonotype appeared a few times. The rearrangement joins TRBV5-4 to TRBJ2-1; D may correspond to TRBD1 or TRBD2 (5 bases each). This CDR3 contains 16 residues. V lost 3 bases, J lost 0 bases, and 13 bases lay in between. CDR1 is SGHNT and CDR2 is YYREEE in the germline V gene (reference sequence). The CDR3 loop reads CASSSTAGSSYNEQFF. DNA of the CDR3: TGTGCCAGCAGCTCCACTGCAGGGAGCTCCTACAATGAGCAGTTCTTC. Full variable domain (outside the CDR3, taken from reference TRBV5-4 and TRBJ2-1): ETGVTQSPTHLIKTRGQQVTLRCSSQSGHNTVSWYQQALGQGPQFIFQYYREEENGRGNFPPRFSGLQFPNYSSELNVNALELDDSALYLCASSSTAGSSYNEQFFGPGTRLTVL.

The chain is built from TRBV20-1 and TRBJ2-7; maybe TRBD2 (5 bases). From germline, CDR1 is DFQATT and CDR2 SNEGSKA (reference sequence). V was trimmed by 6 bases and J by 4 bases, leaving 16 bases between them. The CDR3 extends over 13 amino acids. Here the CDR3 DNA reads TGCAGTGCAAGGCCCTCCGGGGTGTACGAGCAGTACTTC. Encoded protein: CSARPSGVYEQYF.

This clonotype was picked up many times. The chain is built from TRBV5-1 and TRBJ1-6; TRBD1 matches 7 bases. The CDR3 is 15 residues long. CDR1 and CDR2 (germline): SGHRS, YFSETQ. V gave up 0 bases and J gave up 5 bases; unmatched junction bases: 2. CDR3 coding DNA: TGCGCCAGCAGCTTGGCGGGGACAGATAATTCACCCCTCCACTTT. Translating gives CASSLAGTDNSPLHF.

This clonotype came up a few times. This rearrangement joins TRBV5-1 to TRBJ1-6; D is undetermined. CDR1 and CDR2 from the germline V gene are SGHRS and YFSETQ. The CDR3 consists of 17 residues. V lost 0 bases to trimming and J lost 0 bases, with 10 bases between them. The CDR3 region is CASSLGWESSYNSPLHF. CDR3 nucleotides: TGCGCCAGCAGCTTGGGCTGGGAGAGCTCCTATAATTCACCCCTCCACTTT. Variable domain in full (rest from reference TRBV5-1 and TRBJ1-6): KAGVTQTPRYLIKTRGQQVTLSCSPISGHRSVSWYQQTPGQGLQFLFEYFSETQRNKGNFPGRFSGRQFSNSRSEMNVSTLELGDSALYLCASSLGWESSYNSPLHFGNGTRLTVT.

This clonotype showed up many times. CDR3 bases: TGTGCCAGCAGTGCCCAGAACACCGGGGAGCTGTTTTTT. Amino acids: CASSAQNTGELFF. V gene TRBV2 combines with J gene TRBJ2-2; no definite D call. Trimming shortened V by 4 bases and J by 1 base, and 4 bases separated the two germline ends. Germline CDR1 and CDR2: SNHLY and FYNNEI. The CDR3 totals 13 residues.

This clonotype was seen repeatedly, ten times or more. The rearrangement joins TRBV7-9 to TRBJ1-2; the D is unclear. CDR1 SEHNR and CDR2 FQNEAQ come from the germline V gene (reference sequence). V gave up 5 bases and J gave up 2 bases, with 6 bases separating them. CDR3 length: 12 amino acids. The CDR3 loop reads CASSARNYGYTF. The DNA of the CDR3 is TGTGCCAGCAGCGCTCGGAACTATGGCTACACCTTC. The variable domain in full, with the rest retrieved from reference TRBV7-9 and TRBJ1-2, is DTGVSQNPRHKITKRGQNVTFRCDPISEHNRLYWYRQTLGQGPEFLTYFQNEAQLEKSRLLSDRFSAERPKGSFSTLEIQRTEQGDSAMYLCASSARNYGYTFGSGTRLTVV.

The genes are TRBV12-3 or TRBV12-4 and TRBJ1-6; 7 bases line up with TRBD1. The CDR3 is 14 amino acids. Trimming took 6 bases from V and 7 from J; bases not matched to a gene: 6. CDR3 protein: CASSLQQGNSPLHF. The DNA of the CDR3 is TGTGCCAGCAGCCTACAACAGGGGAATTCACCCCTCCACTTT.